Following are 4 T cell receptor beta chains from one sample sequenced in a study of cytomegalovirus exposure and HLA in healthy donors. The primer mix had 60 Vbeta and 13 Jbeta primers. Generated by immunoSEQ multiplex PCR, the TCRdb table keeps only in-frame clones and is missing some. The data hold more than 250,000 clones, with roughly 90% observed a single time. The specimen was PBMCs. These receptors came from a woman between 18 and 29 years old in good health and CMV-seronegative.

This chain links TRBV4-2 with TRBJ1-5; D perhaps matches TRBD1 (6 bases). Germline V gene lookup returns CDR1 LGHNA and CDR2 YNFKEQ. The ends were cut back, 0 bases at V and 4 bases at J, with 7 bases in the middle. CDR3 size: 14 residues. Here the CDR3 DNA reads TGTGCCAGCAGCCAAGATCAGGGGAATCAGCCCCAGCATTTT. Protein sequence: CASSQDQGNQPQHF.

This clone was found a few times. The chain links TRBV6-6 to TRBJ1-1; maybe TRBD1 (6 bases). This CDR3 has 14 residues. Trimming cost V 5 bases and J 7 bases, with 17 bases left between them. CDR1 MNHNY and CDR2 SVGAGI come from the germline V gene (reference sequence). The DNA for the CDR3 is TGTGCCAGCAGTCTCCGGGACATTCAGGTTGAAGCTTTCTTT. Encoded protein: CASSLRDIQVEAFF.

This clone was counted once. The rearrangement uses TRBV27 and TRBJ2-1; a possible D gene is TRBD1 (5 bases). Per the germline V gene, CDR1 is MNHEY and CDR2 is SMNVEV (reference sequence). This CDR3 has 14 amino acids. V lost 2 bases and J lost 5, with 10 bases in between. In DNA form, the CDR3 reads TGTGCCAGCAGTTTAAAGGGGATTCACAATGAGCAGTTCTTC. Translation: CASSLKGIHNEQFF.

CDR3 region: CASSESGQPQHF. In nucleotides, the CDR3 is TGTGCCAGCAGTGAATCGGGTCAGCCCCAGCATTTT. The genes are TRBV6-5 and TRBJ1-5; D gene uncertain. Germline CDR1 reads MNHEY; CDR2 reads SVGAGI. The V gene lost 5 bases and the J gene lost 6 bases, with 8 bases spanning the gap. The CDR3 is 12 residues long.